This T cell receptor (beta chain) was profiled in a study of OX40 agonist ivuxolimab in advanced cancers. Study-level background: Three patients responded partially, comprising one with hepatocellular carcinoma and two with cutaneous melanoma. Study findings and constraints: At 0.1 to 3.0 mg/kg, CD4+ and CD8+ blood T cells expanded clonally by week 6.

About this clone itself: Its target is not known.

CDR3 size: 14 residues. CDR1 is SGHRS, CDR2 YFSETQ, per germline. Trimming removed 2 bases from V and 8 bases from J, with 13 bases in between. Here immunoSEQ multiplex PCR was the method, and the copy in TCRdb shows in-frame clones only, minus some. The data show approximately 120,000 clones, just under 95% seen once. The sequence was obtained from an adult with an advanced solid tumor such as melanoma, head and neck, liver or kidney cancer. The specimen was CD4+ or CD8+ T cells sorted from blood, collected in a trial of the OX40 agonist ivuxolimab. The V call is TRBV5-1, the J call TRBJ1-4, with D perhaps matching TRBD1 (6 bases). This CDR3 is CASSFLGAGEKLFF. The CDR3 bases are TGCGCCAGCAGCTTTTTGGGGGCTGGGGAAAAACTGTTTTTT.